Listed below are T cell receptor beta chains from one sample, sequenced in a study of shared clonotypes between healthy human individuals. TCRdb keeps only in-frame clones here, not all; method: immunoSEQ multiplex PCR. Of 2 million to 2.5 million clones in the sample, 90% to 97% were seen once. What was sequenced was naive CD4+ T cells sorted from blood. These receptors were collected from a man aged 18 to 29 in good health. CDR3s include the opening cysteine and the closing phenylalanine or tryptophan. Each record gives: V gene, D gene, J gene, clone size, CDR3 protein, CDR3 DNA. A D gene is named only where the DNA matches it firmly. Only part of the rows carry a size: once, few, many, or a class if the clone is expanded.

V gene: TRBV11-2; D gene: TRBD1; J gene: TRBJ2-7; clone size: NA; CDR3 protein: CASSAGQGSYEQYF; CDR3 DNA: TGTGCCAGCAGCGCAGGACAGGGCTCCTACGAGCAGTACTTC
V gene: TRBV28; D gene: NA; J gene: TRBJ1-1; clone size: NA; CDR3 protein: CASRSGTPEAFF; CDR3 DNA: TGTGCCAGCAGGTCAGGTACTCCTGAAGCTTTCTTT
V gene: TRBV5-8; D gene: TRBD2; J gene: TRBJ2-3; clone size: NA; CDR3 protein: CASTRTGGGVTDTQYF; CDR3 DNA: TGTGCCAGCACCCGAACGGGAGGCGGGGTCACAGATACGCAGTATTTT
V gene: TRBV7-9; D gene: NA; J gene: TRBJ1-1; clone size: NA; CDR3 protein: CASSLDPKAEAFF; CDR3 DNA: TGTGCCAGCAGCTTAGACCCAAAAGCTGAAGCTTTCTTT
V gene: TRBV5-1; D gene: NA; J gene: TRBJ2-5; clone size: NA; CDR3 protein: CASSLGSGQETQYF; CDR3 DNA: TGCGCCAGCAGCTTAGGTAGCGGCCAAGAGACCCAGTACTTC
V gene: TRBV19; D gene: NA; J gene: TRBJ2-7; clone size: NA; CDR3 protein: CASSPQMSRSSYEQYF; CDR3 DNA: TGTGCCAGTAGTCCGCAAATGTCCAGGTCGTCCTACGAGCAGTACTTC
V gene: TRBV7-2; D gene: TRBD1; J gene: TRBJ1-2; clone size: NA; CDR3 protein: CASSLGQGADYGYTF; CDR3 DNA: TGTGCCAGCAGCCTTGGACAGGGGGCGGACTATGGCTACACCTTC
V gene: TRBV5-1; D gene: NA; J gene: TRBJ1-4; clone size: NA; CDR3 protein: CASSLESGRDEKLFF; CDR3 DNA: TGCGCCAGCAGCTTGGAGTCGGGGAGGGATGAAAAACTGTTTTTT
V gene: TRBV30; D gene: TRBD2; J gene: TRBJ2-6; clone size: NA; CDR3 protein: CAWSVRYWTSGRSSGANVLTF; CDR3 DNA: TGTGCCTGGAGTGTACGGTATTGGACTAGCGGGAGGAGCTCTGGGGCCAACGTCCTGACTTTC
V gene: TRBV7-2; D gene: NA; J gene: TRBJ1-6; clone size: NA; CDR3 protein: CASSPYSGTDSPLHF; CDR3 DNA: TGTGCCAGCAGCCCTTACTCAGGGACGGATTCACCCCTCCACTTT
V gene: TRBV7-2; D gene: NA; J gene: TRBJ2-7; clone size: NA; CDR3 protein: CASSLVGRGPYEQYF; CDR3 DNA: TGTGCCAGCAGCTTAGTAGGTCGCGGTCCCTACGAGCAGTACTTC
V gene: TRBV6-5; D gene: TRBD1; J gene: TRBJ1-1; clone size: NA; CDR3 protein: CASSYSGQGDHTEAFF; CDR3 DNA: TGTGCCAGCAGTTACTCGGGACAGGGGGATCACACTGAAGCTTTCTTT
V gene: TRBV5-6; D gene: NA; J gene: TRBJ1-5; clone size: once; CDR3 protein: CASSFGQGNQPQHF; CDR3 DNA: TGTGCCAGCAGCTTCGGACAAGGCAATCAGCCCCAGCATTTT
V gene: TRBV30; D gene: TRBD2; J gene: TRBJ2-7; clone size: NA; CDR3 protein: CAWSKMPGLAAYEQYF; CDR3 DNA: TGTGCCTGGAGCAAAATGCCGGGACTAGCTGCCTACGAGCAGTACTTC
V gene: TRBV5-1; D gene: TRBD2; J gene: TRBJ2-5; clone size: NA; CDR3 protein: CASMAGGSSQETQYF; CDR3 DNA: TGCGCCAGCATGGCGGGGGGCAGTTCACAAGAGACCCAGTACTTC
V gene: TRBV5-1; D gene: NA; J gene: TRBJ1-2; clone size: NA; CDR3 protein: CASSLTTGNYGYTF; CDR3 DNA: TGCGCCAGCAGCTTGACCACAGGGAACTATGGCTACACCTTC
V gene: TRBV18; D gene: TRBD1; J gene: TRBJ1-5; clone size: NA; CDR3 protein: CASSPAGSGGNQPQHF; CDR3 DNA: TGTGCCAGCTCGCCTGCTGGGTCAGGGGGGAATCAGCCCCAGCATTTT
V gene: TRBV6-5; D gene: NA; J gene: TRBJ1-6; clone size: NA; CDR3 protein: CASSIQDYNSPLHF; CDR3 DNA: TGTGCCAGCAGTATACAGGACTATAATTCACCCCTCCACTTT
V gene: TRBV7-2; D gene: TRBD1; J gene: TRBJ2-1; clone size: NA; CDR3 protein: CASSLVVGQGYNEQFF; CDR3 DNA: TGTGCCAGCAGCTTAGTAGTGGGACAGGGCTACAATGAGCAGTTCTTC
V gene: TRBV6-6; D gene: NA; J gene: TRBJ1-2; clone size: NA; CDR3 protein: CASSYARDLVGAF; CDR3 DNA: TGTGCCAGCAGTTACGCCAGGGACCTAGTTGGGGCCTTC
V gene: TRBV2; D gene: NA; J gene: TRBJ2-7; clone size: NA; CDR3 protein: CASRETQWTYEQYF; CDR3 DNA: TGTGCCAGCAGGGAAACGCAGTGGACCTACGAGCAGTACTTC
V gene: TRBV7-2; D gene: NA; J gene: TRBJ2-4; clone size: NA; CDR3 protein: CASSADKSIQYF; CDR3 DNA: TGTGCCAGCAGCGCGGACAAAAGCATTCAGTACTTC
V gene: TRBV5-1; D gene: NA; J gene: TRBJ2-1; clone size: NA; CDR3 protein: CASSSRGDLNEQFF; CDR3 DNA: TGCGCCAGCAGCTCCCGCGGGGACCTCAATGAGCAGTTCTTC
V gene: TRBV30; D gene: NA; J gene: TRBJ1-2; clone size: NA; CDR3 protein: CAWTTAAGYGYTF; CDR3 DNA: TGTGCCTGGACGACGGCCGCTGGGTATGGCTACACCTTC
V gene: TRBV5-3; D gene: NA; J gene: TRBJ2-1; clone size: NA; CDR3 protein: CARSLRWFGYNEQFF; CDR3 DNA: TGTGCCAGAAGCTTAAGGTGGTTCGGTTACAATGAGCAGTTCTTC
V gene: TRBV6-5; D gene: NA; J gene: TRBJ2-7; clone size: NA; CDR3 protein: CASSRTGTYEQYF; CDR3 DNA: TGTGCCAGCAGTAGGACTGGAACCTACGAGCAGTACTTC
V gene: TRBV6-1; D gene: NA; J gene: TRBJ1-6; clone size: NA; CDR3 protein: CASSVTFEQGRSSYNSPLHF; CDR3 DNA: TGTGCCAGCAGTGTCACATTCGAGCAGGGGAGAAGCTCCTATAATTCACCCCTCCACTTT
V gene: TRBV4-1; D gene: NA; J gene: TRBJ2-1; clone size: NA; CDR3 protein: CASSFQQGGEQFF; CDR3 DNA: TGCGCCAGCAGCTTTCAACAGGGGGGGGAGCAGTTCTTC
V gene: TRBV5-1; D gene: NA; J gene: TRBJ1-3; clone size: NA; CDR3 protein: CASSPPDSGNTIYF; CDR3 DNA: TGCGCCAGCAGCCCCCCGGACAGCGGAAACACCATATATTTT
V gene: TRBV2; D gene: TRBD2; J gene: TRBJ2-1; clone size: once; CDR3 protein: CASRGRGGSSYNEQFF; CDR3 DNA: TGTGCCAGCAGGGGGCGCGGGGGAAGCTCCTACAATGAGCAGTTCTTC
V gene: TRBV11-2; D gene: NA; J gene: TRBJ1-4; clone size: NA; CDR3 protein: CASSLSDRTRREKLFF; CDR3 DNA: TGTGCCAGCAGCCTATCGGACCGTACTCGTCGTGAAAAACTGTTTTTT
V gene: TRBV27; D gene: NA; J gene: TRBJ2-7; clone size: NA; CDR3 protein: CASSFRPQGFGNYEQYF; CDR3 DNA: TGTGCCAGCAGTTTCCGCCCCCAGGGGTTTGGGAACTACGAGCAGTACTTC
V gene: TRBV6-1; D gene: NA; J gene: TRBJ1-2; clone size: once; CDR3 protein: CARGGKYGYTF; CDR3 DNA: TGTGCCAGGGGGGGAAAATATGGCTACACCTTC
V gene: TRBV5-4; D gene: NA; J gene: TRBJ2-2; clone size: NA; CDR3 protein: CASSLADSLNTGELFF; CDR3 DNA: TGTGCCAGCAGCTTGGCCGACAGCTTGAACACCGGGGAGCTGTTTTTT
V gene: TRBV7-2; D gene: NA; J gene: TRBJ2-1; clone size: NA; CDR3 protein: CASSFGKGNEQFF; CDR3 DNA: TGTGCCAGCAGCTTCGGTAAAGGGAATGAGCAGTTCTTC
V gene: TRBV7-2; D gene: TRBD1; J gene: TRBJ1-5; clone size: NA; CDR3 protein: CASSSGQGYSNQPQHF; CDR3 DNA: TGTGCCAGCAGCTCAGGACAGGGTTATAGCAATCAGCCCCAGCATTTT
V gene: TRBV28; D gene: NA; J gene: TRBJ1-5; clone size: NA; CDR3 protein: CASRRGGDSNQPQHF; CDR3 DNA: TGTGCCAGCAGGCGCGGGGGGGACAGCAATCAGCCCCAGCATTTT
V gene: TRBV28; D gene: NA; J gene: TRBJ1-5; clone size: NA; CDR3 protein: CASSLRGPGNQPQHF; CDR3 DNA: TGTGCCAGCAGTTTAAGGGGACCTGGCAATCAGCCCCAGCATTTT
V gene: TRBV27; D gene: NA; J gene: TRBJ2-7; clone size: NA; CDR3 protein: CASSSTGQWAYEQYF; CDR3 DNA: TGTGCCAGCAGTTCGACGGGTCAGTGGGCCTACGAGCAGTACTTC
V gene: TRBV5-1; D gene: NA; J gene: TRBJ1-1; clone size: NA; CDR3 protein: CASSPTSENTEAFF; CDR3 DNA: TGCGCCAGCAGCCCCACGTCGGAGAACACTGAAGCTTTCTTT
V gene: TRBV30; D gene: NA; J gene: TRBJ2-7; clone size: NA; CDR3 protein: CAWSRWGVTYEQYF; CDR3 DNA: TGTGCCTGGAGTCGCTGGGGCGTAACCTACGAGCAGTACTTC
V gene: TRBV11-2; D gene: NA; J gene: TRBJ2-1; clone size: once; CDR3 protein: CASSPIPDNNEQFF; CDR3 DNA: TGTGCCAGCAGCCCAATCCCGGATAACAATGAGCAGTTCTTC
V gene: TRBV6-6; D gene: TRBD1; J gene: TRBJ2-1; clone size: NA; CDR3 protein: CASRPPGDRLKNEQFF; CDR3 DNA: TGTGCCAGCAGGCCCCCTGGGGACAGGTTAAAAAATGAGCAGTTCTTC
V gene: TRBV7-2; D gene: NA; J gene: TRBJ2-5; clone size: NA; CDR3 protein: CASSLVSGGGETQYF; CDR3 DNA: TGTGCCAGCAGCTTAGTATCCGGAGGTGGTGAGACCCAGTACTTC
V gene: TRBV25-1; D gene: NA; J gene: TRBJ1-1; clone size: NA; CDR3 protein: CASSSLVGEATFF; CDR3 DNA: TGTGCCAGCAGTTCGCTGGTGGGGGAGGCGACTTTCTTT
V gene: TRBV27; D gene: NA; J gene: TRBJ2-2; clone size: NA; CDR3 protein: CASTLRRGAGELFF; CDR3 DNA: TGTGCCAGCACCCTGCGTAGGGGAGCCGGGGAGCTGTTTTTT
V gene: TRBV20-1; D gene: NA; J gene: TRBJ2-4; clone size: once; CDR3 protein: CSAPEDIQYF; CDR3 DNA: TGCAGTGCTCCCGAGGACATTCAGTACTTC
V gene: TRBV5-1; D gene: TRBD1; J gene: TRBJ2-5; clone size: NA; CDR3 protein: CASSLRTGEETQYF; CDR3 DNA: TGCGCCAGCAGCTTACGGACAGGGGAAGAGACCCAGTACTTC
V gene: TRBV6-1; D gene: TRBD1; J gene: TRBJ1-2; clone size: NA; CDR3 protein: CASRTGSGYGYTF; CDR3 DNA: TGTGCCAGCAGGACAGGGTCCGGCTATGGCTACACCTTC
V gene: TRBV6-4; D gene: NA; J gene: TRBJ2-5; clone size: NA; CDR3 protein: CASSEERGETQYF; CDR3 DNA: TGTGCCAGCAGTGAGGAGCGTGGTGAGACCCAGTACTTC
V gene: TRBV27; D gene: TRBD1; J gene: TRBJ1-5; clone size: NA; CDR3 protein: CASGEQGLSNQPQHF; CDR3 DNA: TGTGCCAGCGGCGAACAGGGGTTGAGCAATCAGCCCCAGCATTTT
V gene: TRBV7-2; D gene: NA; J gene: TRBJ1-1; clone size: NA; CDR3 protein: CASSLFHREAFF; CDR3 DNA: TGTGCCAGCAGCTTATTTCACAGAGAAGCTTTCTTT
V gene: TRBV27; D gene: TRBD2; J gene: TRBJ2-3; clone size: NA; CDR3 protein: CASSFHSSGPDTQYF; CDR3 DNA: TGTGCCAGCAGTTTTCATAGTAGCGGGCCAGATACGCAGTATTTT
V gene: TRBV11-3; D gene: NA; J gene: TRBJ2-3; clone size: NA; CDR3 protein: CASSLRVSGTSTDTQYF; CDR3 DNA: TGTGCCAGCAGCTTAAGGGTGTCGGGCACTAGCACAGATACGCAGTATTTT
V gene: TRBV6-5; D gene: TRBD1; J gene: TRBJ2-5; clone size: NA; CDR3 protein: CASTAGQGPETQYF; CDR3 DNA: TGTGCCAGCACCGCGGGACAGGGGCCTGAGACCCAGTACTTC
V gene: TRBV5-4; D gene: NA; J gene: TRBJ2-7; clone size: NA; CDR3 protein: CASSLDSLLQYF; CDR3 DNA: TGTGCCAGCAGCTTGGACAGCTTGTTGCAGTACTTC
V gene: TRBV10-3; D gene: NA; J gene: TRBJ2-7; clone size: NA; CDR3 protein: CAISERASSYEQYF; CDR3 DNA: TGTGCCATCAGCGAAAGGGCGAGCTCCTACGAGCAGTACTTC
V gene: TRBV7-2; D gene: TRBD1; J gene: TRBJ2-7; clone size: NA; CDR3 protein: CASSLRGGTGTYEQYF; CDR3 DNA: TGTGCCAGCAGCTTAAGAGGCGGGACAGGGACCTACGAGCAGTACTTC
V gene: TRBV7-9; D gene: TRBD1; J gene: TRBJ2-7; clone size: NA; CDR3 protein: CASSSRQTPGTGNHEQYF; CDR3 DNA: TGTGCCAGCAGCTCTCGCCAGACCCCGGGGACAGGGAATCACGAGCAGTACTTC
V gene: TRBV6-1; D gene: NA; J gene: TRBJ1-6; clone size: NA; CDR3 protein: CASRPRVADSPLHF; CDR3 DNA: TGTGCCAGCAGACCGCGGGTAGCTGATTCACCCCTCCACTTT